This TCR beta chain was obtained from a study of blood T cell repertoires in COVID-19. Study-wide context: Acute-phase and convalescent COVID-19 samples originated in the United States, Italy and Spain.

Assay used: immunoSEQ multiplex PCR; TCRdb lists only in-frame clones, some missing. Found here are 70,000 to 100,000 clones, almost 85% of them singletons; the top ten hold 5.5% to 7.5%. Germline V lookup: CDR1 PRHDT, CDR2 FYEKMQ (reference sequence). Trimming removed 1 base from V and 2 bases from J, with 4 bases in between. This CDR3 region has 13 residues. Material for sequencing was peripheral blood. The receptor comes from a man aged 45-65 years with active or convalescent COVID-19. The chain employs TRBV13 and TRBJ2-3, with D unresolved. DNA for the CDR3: TGTGCCAGCAGCTTAGCTCCCACAGATACGCAGTATTTT. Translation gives CASSLAPTDTQYF.